This is a list of T cell receptor beta chains from one sample in a study of blood T cell repertoires in COVID-19. Sequencing was performed with immunoSEQ multiplex PCR; in TCRdb, only in-frame clones are kept and a portion is missing. The profile shows 200,000 to 250,000 clones, approximately 89% of them singletons. The sequenced material came from PBMCs or T cells enriched from blood (not recorded which). The receptor set was obtained from a woman in her 30s who had been exposed to COVID-19. CDR3s leave out the opening cysteine and the closing phenylalanine or tryptophan. Expanded clones get a size class; other rows say once, few or many, or leave the size out.

-	TRBJ1-5	TRBV19	ASSSLNQPQH
-	TRBJ1-2	TRBV30	AWSVGGDRLYGYT
-	TRBJ1-2	TRBV6-5	ASSYSTGLYGYT
few	TRBJ2-7	TRBV6-5	ASSYSGMGPYEQY
-	TRBJ1-2	TRBV3-1/TRBV3-2	ASSLGQGNT
-	TRBJ2-3	TRBV5-1	ASSFGQVTDTQY
-	TRBJ1-3	TRBV2	ASSPNILFKLGNTIY
many	TRBJ2-7	TRBV27	ASSPSSGRSS
-	TRBJ1-1	TRBV10-1	ASKDNSNTEAF
-	TRBJ2-7	TRBV27	ASSSSGSSYEQY
-	TRBJ2-7	TRBV5-1	ASSSGQASYEQY
-	TRBJ2-1	TRBV7-9	ASSQGLAGGHEQF
-	TRBJ2-7	TRBV2	ASSPGTSWEQY
-	TRBJ2-7	TRBV7-9	ASSPGQGAHEQY
-	TRBJ1-2	TRBV27	ASSLWGPGQGIGSGYT
-	TRBJ2-3	TRBV2	ASLYGRADTQY
-	TRBJ2-1	TRBV18	ASSPPIAGVYNEQF
-	TRBJ2-7	TRBV5-4	ASSLGGQGHEQY
-	TRBJ2-7	TRBV9	ASSVGTLREAEQY
-	TRBJ1-1	TRBV30	AWTHGGSEAF
once	TRBJ2-7	TRBV7-9	ASSFGQEYEQY
-	TRBJ1-4	TRBV7-3	ASSLGTGDATNEKLF
-	TRBJ1-2	TRBV27	ASSFRGQGVYGYT
-	TRBJ2-1	TRBV5-8	ASSLTGLPPSHEQF
-	TRBJ1-3	TRBV3-1/TRBV3-2	ASSQDGFGNTIY
-	TRBJ2-3	TRBV4-1	ASSQVDSSTDTQY
-	TRBJ1-1	TRBV12-1	ASSPGDTSNTEAF
-	TRBJ2-5	TRBV4-1	ASNALADGQETQY
-	TRBJ1-3	TRBV6-5	ASRRTTTGNTIY
once	TRBJ1-1	TRBV15	ATSRIQGTLTEAF
-	TRBJ2-6	TRBV18	ASSQAQVLSGANVLT
-	TRBJ1-6	TRBV7-9	ASCRDSSYNSPLH
-	TRBJ1-1	TRBV6-5	ASSYLGDTEAF
-	TRBJ2-3	TRBV3-1/TRBV3-2	ASSQGQGSTDTQY
medium-sized	TRBJ2-1	TRBV6-2/TRBV6-3	ASSEGLVQNEQF
-	TRBJ2-6	TRBV5-5	ASSLVTGVGNVLT
-	TRBJ2-6	TRBV5-1	ASSLSSSGANVLT